Listed below are T cell receptor beta chains from one sample, sequenced in a study of T cell responses to AZD1222 COVID-19 vaccine. Sequencing used immunoSEQ multiplex PCR; TCRdb keeps in-frame clones, though not all of them. Among about 110,000 clones listed, about nine tenths were seen once. This material consisted of peripheral blood, taken on day 0 of AZD1222 vaccination. These receptors all come from an adult in good health. CDR3s include the opening cysteine and the closing phenylalanine or tryptophan. D genes are given only for firm matches. Clone size is given for some rows only: seen once, a few or many times, or a class if the clone is expanded.

V gene,D gene,J gene,clone size,CDR3 protein,CDR3 DNA
TRBV6-2/TRBV6-3,TRBD2,TRBJ2-7,-,CASSYFSGTSNEQYF,TGTGCCAGCAGTTATTTCTCCGGGACTAGTAACGAGCAGTACTTC
TRBV6-1,-,TRBJ2-7,-,CASSEGAGANEQYF,TGTGCCAGCAGTGAGGGGGCAGGGGCTAACGAGCAGTACTTC
TRBV28,TRBD1,TRBJ1-2,-,CASSPDRERWIANYGYTF,TGTGCCAGCAGTCCGGACAGGGAACGGTGGATAGCTAACTATGGCTACACCTTC
TRBV3-1/TRBV3-2,TRBD2,TRBJ2-7,-,CASSLRASGDIEQYF,TGTGCCAGCAGCCTGAGGGCTAGCGGGGATATAGAGCAGTACTTC
TRBV20-1,-,TRBJ1-5,few,CSASGVTNSNQPQHF,TGCAGTGCTAGTGGAGTAACAAATAGCAATCAGCCCCAGCATTTT
TRBV7-8,-,TRBJ2-4,once,CASSRTELANIQYF,TGTGCCAGCAGCCGGACAGAGTTAGCAAACATTCAGTACTTC
TRBV19,-,TRBJ2-3,-,CASAYGTRTTDTQYF,TGTGCCAGTGCGTACGGGACACGGACCACAGATACGCAGTATTTT
TRBV7-2,-,TRBJ1-1,-,CASSSGLDTEAFF,TGTGCCAGCAGCTCCGGACTGGACACTGAAGCTTTCTTT
TRBV7-9,TRBD1,TRBJ2-7,-,CASSRDSDRAYEQYF,TGTGCCAGCAGCCGAGATTCCGACAGGGCCTACGAGCAGTACTTC
TRBV6-6,TRBD1,TRBJ1-2,-,CASSYSGQEYGYTF,TGTGCCAGCAGTTACTCTGGACAGGAGTATGGCTACACCTTC
TRBV7-9,-,TRBJ1-3,-,CASKGPGNTIYF,TGTGCCAGCAAAGGGCCCGGAAACACCATATATTTT
TRBV24-1,-,TRBJ1-2,-,CATSDFSVGYTF,TGTGCCACCAGTGATTTTTCGGTTGGCTACACCTTC
TRBV5-1,-,TRBJ2-1,-,CASSLDGGSYNEQFF,TGCGCCAGCAGCTTGGATGGGGGATCCTACAATGAGCAGTTCTTC
TRBV4-1,TRBD2,TRBJ2-5,-,CASSQASGRVGETQYF,TGCGCCAGCAGCCAGGCTAGCGGGAGAGTGGGAGAGACCCAGTACTTC
TRBV6-2/TRBV6-3,TRBD2,TRBJ2-3,once,CASSRKTSGIPDTQYF,TGTGCCAGCAGCCGCAAGACTAGCGGCATTCCAGATACGCAGTATTTT
TRBV30,TRBD2,TRBJ2-3,-,CAFGGDSTDTQYF,TGTGCCTTTGGGGGGGATAGCACAGATACGCAGTATTTT
TRBV6-5,TRBD1,TRBJ1-5,-,CASRGGQGSYQPQHF,TGTGCCAGCAGGGGGGGACAGGGGTCTTATCAGCCCCAGCATTTT
TRBV3-1/TRBV3-2,-,TRBJ1-1,-,CASSQPGARTEAFF,TGTGCCAGCAGCCAACCAGGGGCTCGGACTGAAGCTTTCTTT